The table lists the clone carrying this T cell receptor (beta chain) with a few counts. Antigen specificity is unknown. Axillary draining lymph nodes of breast cancer patients supplied the node samples. The data derive from a study of breast tumors, draining lymph nodes, adjacent tissues. Study-wide findings and caveats: Most tumor T cells seemingly derive from lymph node, then expand in tumor.

TCRdb processed the multiplex PCR reads anew with MiXCR; each CDR3 protein has one entry. The sample yields 180,000 or so distinct CDR3 sequences, roughly 31% seen once. V was pared by 3 bases and J by 3 bases, with 7 bases of the junction left unmatched. The CDR3 loop spans 18 amino acids. The sample was axillary lymph node tissue. The V and J genes are TRBV12-3 or TRBV12-4 and TRBJ2-5; the match to TRBD2 covers 16 bases. The TCR comes from a female donor with breast cancer. Some clones in this sample may be carry-over from other donors' samples. CDR3 nucleotides: TGTGCCAGCAGTTTCGGGACTAGCGGGAGGGCCGGTGAAGAGACCCAGTACTTC. Encoded protein: CASSFGTSGRAGEETQYF.